This TCR beta chain was recovered during a study of T cells after posttransplantation cyclophosphamide. On this clone itself: Its antigen remains unknown.

The method was immunoSEQ multiplex PCR; TCRdb's version includes in-frame clones alone and lacks a portion of them. The sample yields around 39,000 clones, without any singletons. Germline CDR1 LNHNV, CDR2 YYDKDF (reference sequence). The CDR3 loop spans 16 amino acids. V lost 2 bases, J lost 5 bases, and 7 bases stayed unmatched. Study observations and caveats: TRB overlap between skin or GI tissue T cells and blood was limited. After PTCy, TRB diversity resembled that of CNI/methotrexate controls.

The V and J genes are TRBV15 and TRBJ2-7; TRBD1 agrees at 12 bases. This TCR was sampled from a girl aged 5 to 17 in good health, CMV-negative, and a related stem cell transplant donor. Sequenced sample: PBMCs. CDR3 region: CATSRFPGQGAHEQYF. Here the CDR3 DNA reads TGTGCCACCAGCAGATTTCCGGGACAGGGGGCCCACGAGCAGTACTTC.